The sequence of this T cell receptor beta chain was determined in a study of cytomegalovirus exposure and HLA in healthy donors. Germline V gene sequence: CDR1 GTSNPN, CDR2 SVGIG (reference sequence). This CDR3 region has 13 residues. V was shortened by 4 bases and J by 6 bases, with 15 bases between the two germline ends. Primers: 60 Vbeta forward and 13 Jbeta reverse. TCRdb's table, derived via immunoSEQ multiplex PCR, lists solely in-frame clones and lacks some. The data hold more than 100,000 clones, with around two thirds observed a single time. The chain employs TRBV30 and TRBJ1-1; TRBD1 might be the D (5 bases). What was sequenced was PBMCs. This TCR was recovered from a middle-aged woman in good health and CMV-seronegative. The CDR3 region is CAWTGSYGAEAFF. The DNA of the CDR3 is TGTGCCTGGACAGGGTCGTATGGGGCTGAAGCTTTCTTT.